The 10 T cell receptor beta chains reported below all come from one sample, sequenced in a study of response to subunit inactivated influenza vaccine. One entry per CDR3 protein results from TCRdb running MiXCR on the RT-PCR reads. The data contain hundreds of thousands of distinct CDR3 sequences, about 11% of them singletons. These records were also assigned to another study, of T cells expressing NK-cell markers. As that study records: What made the TCR beta cDNA was 5'RACE template switching with UMIs.

The input for sequencing was PBMCs from blood, taken on the day of vaccination. Every receptor here comes from a man aged 45-65 years who received an inactivated influenza vaccine.

This clonotype is categorized as medium-sized. CDR3 DNA: TGTGCCAGCAGCCAAGACTCCGGAACCTACGAGCAGTACTTC. Encoded protein: CASSQDSGTYEQYF. This sequence joins TRBV3-1 and TRBJ2-7; D not resolved. The V and J ends lost 0 bases and 2 bases respectively, with 8 bases between them. This CDR3 spans 14 amino acids. Looked up from germline, CDR1 is LGHDT and CDR2 is YNNKEL (reference sequence).

The table lists this clonotype with many counts. The rearrangement uses TRBV4-2 and TRBJ2-5; 8 positions match TRBD2. This CDR3 is 16 amino acids long. Germline values: CDR1 LGHNA, CDR2 YNFKEQ. The ends lost 2 bases at V and 1 base at J; junction bases unmatched: 6. The CDR3 sequence is CASSQQQRGSQETQYF. In DNA, the CDR3 is TGTGCCAGCAGCCAACAGCAGCGGGGGTCCCAAGAGACCCAGTACTTC.

V usage is TRBV7-9 and J usage is TRBJ2-2; D remains ambiguous. The CDR3 extends over 13 amino acids. Germline CDR1 is SEHNR and CDR2 is FQNEAQ (reference sequence). Trimming pared 4 bases from V and 4 bases from J, leaving 7 bases between. DNA for the CDR3: TGTGCCAGCAGCTGGTCCCCCACCGGGGAGCTGTTTTTT. Its protein is CASSWSPTGELFF.

The chain uses TRBV3-1 and TRBJ1-4; possibly TRBD1 for D (6 bases). Per the germline V gene, CDR1 is LGHDT and CDR2 is YNNKEL (reference sequence). The CDR3 loop spans 15 amino acids. V was pared by 0 bases and J by 8 bases, with 13 bases between. The CDR3 region has the DNA TGTGCCAGCAGCCAAGAAGGGGGGCACCGAGAAAAACTGTTTTTT. It is translated as CASSQEGGHREKLFF.

The V and J genes are TRBV3-1 and TRBJ2-3, with 7 bases fitting TRBD1. This CDR3 has 17 residues. In germline, CDR1 is LGHDT, CDR2 YNNKEL (reference sequence). V gave up 2 bases and J gave up 0 bases; unmatched junction bases: 8. This CDR3 is CASSQRLGTASTDTQYF. CDR3 nucleotide sequence: TGTGCCAGCAGCCAAAGGCTCGGGACAGCTAGCACAGATACGCAGTATTTT.

In its sample, this clonotype was seen a few times. The chain has TRBV20-1 and TRBJ1-5, with 9 bases that match TRBD1. This CDR3 has 15 amino acids. The V and J ends lost 6 bases and 4 bases, in that order; junction bases with no gene match: 10. CDR1 DFQATT and CDR2 SNEGSKA come from the germline V gene (reference sequence). The CDR3: CSAQTGGIWNQPQHF. In nucleotides, the CDR3 is TGCAGTGCCCAGACAGGGGGGATATGGAATCAGCCCCAGCATTTT.

There are a few counts of this clonotype. The chain recombines TRBV20-1 with TRBJ2-7; 8 positions agree with TRBD2. This CDR3 has 15 amino acids. CDR1 is DFQATT, CDR2 SNEGSKA, per germline (reference sequence). Trimming removed 5 bases from V and 2 bases from J; junction bases left unmatched: 11. The CDR3 DNA follows: TGCAGTGCTGCCGGGACTAGGATGGAGCCCTACGAGCAGTACTTC. This translates into CSAAGTRMEPYEQYF.

The chain links TRBV7-2 to TRBJ2-5, with TRBD2 matching over 10 bases. In germline, CDR1 is SGHTA, CDR2 FQGNSA. This CDR3 spans 15 amino acids. V gave up 0 bases and J gave up 5 bases; unmatched junction bases: 3. The CDR3 bases are TGTGCCAGCAGCTTAGCCAGCGGGAGGGCCGAGACCCAGTACTTC. Protein product: CASSLASGRAETQYF.

This chain links TRBV10-3 with TRBJ2-7; 11 bases align to TRBD2. CDR3 length: 16 residues. CDR1 and CDR2 (germline): ENHRY, SYGVKD. V was clipped by 4 bases and J by 5 bases; unmatched bases: 10. In DNA, the CDR3 is TGTGCCATCAGTGTTGGGATGAGACTAGCGGGGAACGAGCAGTACTTC. This codes for CAISVGMRLAGNEQYF.

The table lists this clonotype with a few counts. The V gene is TRBV2, the J gene TRBJ1-4; 10 nucleotides align to TRBD1. V trimming: 4 bases; J trimming: 8 bases; junction bases outside the gene matches: 4. The CDR3 totals 14 residues. Looked up from germline, CDR1 is SNHLY and CDR2 is FYNNEI. The DNA of the CDR3 is TGTGCCAGCAGTGCTGACAGGGGGCGAGAAAAACTGTTTTTT. Translated, it gives CASSADRGREKLFF.